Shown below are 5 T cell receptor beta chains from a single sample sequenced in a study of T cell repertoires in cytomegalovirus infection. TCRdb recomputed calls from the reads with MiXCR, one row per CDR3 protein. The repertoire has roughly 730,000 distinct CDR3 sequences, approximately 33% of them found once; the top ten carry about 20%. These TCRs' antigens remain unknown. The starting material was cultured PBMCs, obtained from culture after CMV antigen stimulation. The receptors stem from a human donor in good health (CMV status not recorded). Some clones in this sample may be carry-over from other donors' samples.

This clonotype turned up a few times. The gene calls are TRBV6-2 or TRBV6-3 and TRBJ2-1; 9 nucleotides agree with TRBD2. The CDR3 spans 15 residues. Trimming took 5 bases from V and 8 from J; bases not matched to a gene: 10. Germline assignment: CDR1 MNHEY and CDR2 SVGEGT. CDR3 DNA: TGTGCCAGCAGTCGACTAGATAGCGGGAGTGATGAGCAGTTCTTC. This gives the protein CASSRLDSGSDEQFF.

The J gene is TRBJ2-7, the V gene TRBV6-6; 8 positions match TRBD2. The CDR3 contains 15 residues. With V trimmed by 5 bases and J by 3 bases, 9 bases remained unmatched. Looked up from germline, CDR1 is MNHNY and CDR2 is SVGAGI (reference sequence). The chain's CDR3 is CASSNPGGGGYEQYF. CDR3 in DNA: TGTGCCAGCAGTAACCCCGGGGGGGGGGGCTACGAGCAGTACTTC.

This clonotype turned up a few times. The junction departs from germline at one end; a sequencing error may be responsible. The CDR3 bases are TGTGCCAGCAGCTTTAGTCTCACCTGGGAGCTGTTTTTT. Translated: CASSFSLTWELFF. The chain is built from TRBV7-9 and TRBJ2-2; D is uncertain. CDR3 size: 13 residues. In germline, CDR1 is SEHNR, CDR2 FQNEAQ (reference sequence).

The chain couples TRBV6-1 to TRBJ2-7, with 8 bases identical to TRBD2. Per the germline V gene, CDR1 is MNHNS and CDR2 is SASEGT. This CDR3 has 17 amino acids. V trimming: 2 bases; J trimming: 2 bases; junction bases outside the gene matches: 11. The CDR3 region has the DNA TGTGCCAGCAGTGAAAATAGGGAGGGGGGACTAGCCTACGAGCAGTACTTC. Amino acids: CASSENREGGLAYEQYF.

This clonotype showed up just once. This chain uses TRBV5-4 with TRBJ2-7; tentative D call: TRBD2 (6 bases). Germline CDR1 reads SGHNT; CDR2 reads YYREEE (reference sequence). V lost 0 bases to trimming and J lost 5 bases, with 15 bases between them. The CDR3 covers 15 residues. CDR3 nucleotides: TGTGCCAGCAGCTTGGAGGCAGGGAGGTCCCACGAGCAGTACTTC. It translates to CASSLEAGRSHEQYF.